The rows below give T cell receptor beta chains drawn from one sample of a study of T cells after yellow fever vaccination. TCRdb called the 5' RACE reads again in MiXCR, with one record for every CDR3 protein. The table shows some 250,000 distinct CDR3 sequences, with 3.6% occurring only once. This specimen was PBMCs, taken 15 days after the yellow fever booster vaccination. The source of these receptors is a man between 18 and 35 years old who received the YFV17D yellow fever vaccine. Both conserved end residues are part of each CDR3. The order of the fields is clone size, D gene, V gene, J gene, CDR3 DNA, CDR3 protein. A D gene is named only where the DNA matches it firmly. Clone size is stated in some rows and not others, as once, few, many or a class when expanded.

clone size: many; D gene: TRBD1; V gene: TRBV12-3/TRBV12-4; J gene: TRBJ2-5; CDR3 DNA: TGTGCCAGCAGTACAGGGGGCACCCAGTACTTC; CDR3 protein: CASSTGGTQYF
clone size: many; D gene: .; V gene: TRBV12-3/TRBV12-4; J gene: TRBJ1-6; CDR3 DNA: TGTGCCAGCAGTGAGCGATCACCCCTCCACTTT; CDR3 protein: CASSERSPLHF
clone size: many; D gene: .; V gene: TRBV4-3; J gene: TRBJ1-2; CDR3 DNA: TGCGCCAGCAGCCAAGGGGTTGAGGGTGGCTATGGCTACACCTTC; CDR3 protein: CASSQGVEGGYGYTF
clone size: many; D gene: .; V gene: TRBV28; J gene: TRBJ1-6; CDR3 DNA: TGTGCCAGCAGTGTGGACACCGGGAGGTCACCCCTCCACTTT; CDR3 protein: CASSVDTGRSPLHF
clone size: many; D gene: .; V gene: TRBV5-4; J gene: TRBJ1-1; CDR3 DNA: TGTGCCAGCAGCCCCTCCCCAGACCAGATGAACACTGAAGCTTTCTTT; CDR3 protein: CASSPSPDQMNTEAFF
clone size: many; D gene: .; V gene: TRBV30; J gene: TRBJ1-1; CDR3 DNA: TGTGCCTGGCAGTTTACAGGATCCACTGAAGCTTTCTTT; CDR3 protein: CAWQFTGSTEAFF
clone size: many; D gene: .; V gene: TRBV10-2; J gene: TRBJ1-2; CDR3 DNA: TGCGCCAGCAGCCCCCGGGACGAGGACTATGGCTACACCTTC; CDR3 protein: CASSPRDEDYGYTF
clone size: many; D gene: TRBD2; V gene: TRBV15; J gene: TRBJ2-1; CDR3 DNA: TGTGCCACCAGCACCCCACGACTAGCGGGGCAGTTCTTC; CDR3 protein: CATSTPRLAGQFF
clone size: many; D gene: .; V gene: TRBV5-4; J gene: TRBJ2-5; CDR3 DNA: TGTGCCAGCAGCCCTGTTCCGAGCGGAGAGACCCAGTACTTC; CDR3 protein: CASSPVPSGETQYF
clone size: .; D gene: .; V gene: TRBV10-3; J gene: TRBJ1-5; CDR3 DNA: TGTGCCATCAGACAGGGCCCTAATCAGCCCCAGCATTTT; CDR3 protein: CAIRQGPNQPQHF
clone size: .; D gene: TRBD1; V gene: TRBV29-1; J gene: TRBJ2-1; CDR3 DNA: TGCAGCGTGGGACAGGCGGCTCTTTACAATGAGCAGTTCTTC; CDR3 protein: CSVGQAALYNEQFF
clone size: many; D gene: TRBD1; V gene: TRBV7-2; J gene: TRBJ2-7; CDR3 DNA: TGTGCCAGCAGCCGTTCCGGGACAGGCTACGAGCAGTACTTC; CDR3 protein: CASSRSGTGYEQYF
clone size: many; D gene: .; V gene: TRBV12-3/TRBV12-4; J gene: TRBJ2-5; CDR3 DNA: TGTGCCAGCAGGTTGGGGCAGGGCATAGGGGAGACCCAGTACTTC; CDR3 protein: CASRLGQGIGETQYF
clone size: many; D gene: TRBD1; V gene: TRBV3-1; J gene: TRBJ2-5; CDR3 DNA: TGTGCCAGCTCTAGACAGGGGACTTTTCCCCAAGAGACCCAGTACTTC; CDR3 protein: CASSRQGTFPQETQYF
clone size: .; D gene: .; V gene: TRBV20-1; J gene: TRBJ1-5; CDR3 DNA: TGCAGTGCTAGAGAAGGGGGGATCAATCAGCCCCAGCATTTT; CDR3 protein: CSAREGGINQPQHF
clone size: many; D gene: TRBD1; V gene: TRBV5-1; J gene: TRBJ1-2; CDR3 DNA: TGCGCCAGCAGCTTGGTTGCCGGACAGGGTTATAGTGGCTACACCTTC; CDR3 protein: CASSLVAGQGYSGYTF
clone size: many; D gene: TRBD2; V gene: TRBV3-1; J gene: TRBJ2-5; CDR3 DNA: TGTGCCAGCAGCCAACCGGGGGGGCCCACAGAGACCCAGTACTTC; CDR3 protein: CASSQPGGPTETQYF
clone size: many; D gene: .; V gene: TRBV5-1; J gene: TRBJ1-1; CDR3 DNA: TGCGCCAGCAGCTTCCGGGCCCAGAACACTGAAGCTTTCTTT; CDR3 protein: CASSFRAQNTEAFF
clone size: many; D gene: .; V gene: TRBV18; J gene: TRBJ1-1; CDR3 DNA: TGTGCCAGCTCACCAAGGGCAGGGGTCGGGGCGGCTGAAGCTTTCTTT; CDR3 protein: CASSPRAGVGAAEAFF
clone size: many; D gene: .; V gene: TRBV4-1; J gene: TRBJ1-2; CDR3 DNA: TGCGCCAGCAGCCAAGATCCCACCCTTAACTATGGCTACACCTTC; CDR3 protein: CASSQDPTLNYGYTF
clone size: .; D gene: TRBD1; V gene: TRBV20-1; J gene: TRBJ1-2; CDR3 DNA: TGCAGTGCGCCGACAGGGAATGGCTACACCTTC; CDR3 protein: CSAPTGNGYTF
clone size: .; D gene: TRBD1; V gene: TRBV3-1; J gene: TRBJ1-2; CDR3 DNA: TGTGCCAGCAGCCGGCGGACAGGGGTTGACAACTATGGCTACACCTTC; CDR3 protein: CASSRRTGVDNYGYTF
clone size: many; D gene: TRBD1; V gene: TRBV6-5; J gene: TRBJ1-4; CDR3 DNA: TGTGCCAGCAGTTACGGGACAGGGGTGGAAAAACTGTTTTTT; CDR3 protein: CASSYGTGVEKLFF
clone size: many; D gene: .; V gene: TRBV5-1; J gene: TRBJ1-2; CDR3 DNA: TGCGCCAGCAGCTTGGAGTCGGGTTCGGGCTACACCTTC; CDR3 protein: CASSLESGSGYTF
clone size: many; D gene: .; V gene: TRBV12-3/TRBV12-4; J gene: TRBJ1-1; CDR3 DNA: TGTGCCAGCAGTTTAGGACACCAGATGAACACTGAAGCTTTCTTT; CDR3 protein: CASSLGHQMNTEAFF
clone size: few; D gene: TRBD1; V gene: TRBV9; J gene: TRBJ1-6; CDR3 DNA: TGTGCCAGCAGCGCGCAGGGGGGTCGAAATAATTCACCCCTCCACTTT; CDR3 protein: CASSAQGGRNNSPLHF
clone size: many; D gene: .; V gene: TRBV25-1; J gene: TRBJ2-1; CDR3 DNA: TGTGCCAGCAGTGAAAATGTCCATTACAATGAGCAGTTCTTC; CDR3 protein: CASSENVHYNEQFF
clone size: many; D gene: .; V gene: TRBV7-2; J gene: TRBJ2-7; CDR3 DNA: TGTGCCAGCAGCTTAGTGGCCTACGAGCAGTACTTC; CDR3 protein: CASSLVAYEQYF
clone size: many; D gene: .; V gene: TRBV25-1; J gene: TRBJ1-6; CDR3 DNA: TGTGCCAGCAGTGACCTACAGGGTGTCAATTCACCCCTCCACTTT; CDR3 protein: CASSDLQGVNSPLHF
clone size: many; D gene: TRBD1; V gene: TRBV20-1; J gene: TRBJ1-6; CDR3 DNA: TGCAGTGCTAGAGGGGGACAGGGATATTCACCCCTCCACTTT; CDR3 protein: CSARGGQGYSPLHF
clone size: many; D gene: .; V gene: TRBV6-5; J gene: TRBJ2-2; CDR3 DNA: TGTGCCAGCAGTTACTGGGCTGATCTAAGGGAGCTGTTTTTT; CDR3 protein: CASSYWADLRELFF
clone size: many; D gene: .; V gene: TRBV5-6; J gene: TRBJ1-2; CDR3 DNA: TGTGCCAGCAGCTTGGAATGGGGCGGCTACACCTTC; CDR3 protein: CASSLEWGGYTF
clone size: many; D gene: .; V gene: TRBV5-1; J gene: TRBJ1-1; CDR3 DNA: TGCGCCAGCAGCCCTCAGACCTTGAACACTGAAGCTTTCTTT; CDR3 protein: CASSPQTLNTEAFF
clone size: .; D gene: TRBD2; V gene: TRBV12-3/TRBV12-4; J gene: TRBJ2-5; CDR3 DNA: TGTGCCAGCAGGCGTCGACTAGCGGGGGGGCGGAAGACCCAGTACTTC; CDR3 protein: CASRRRLAGGRKTQYF
clone size: many; D gene: TRBD1; V gene: TRBV2; J gene: TRBJ1-2; CDR3 DNA: TGTGCCAGCAGTGAAAGGACAGGGGGCCTAGGCTACACCTTC; CDR3 protein: CASSERTGGLGYTF
clone size: many; D gene: .; V gene: TRBV20-1; J gene: TRBJ2-7; CDR3 DNA: TGCAGTGCTAGATATCCCTACGGGTCCTACGAGCAGTACTTC; CDR3 protein: CSARYPYGSYEQYF
clone size: many; D gene: .; V gene: TRBV14; J gene: TRBJ2-3; CDR3 DNA: TGTGCCAGCAGCCAGTGGCGGGGAGCAGATACGCAGTATTTT; CDR3 protein: CASSQWRGADTQYF
clone size: many; D gene: .; V gene: TRBV6-5; J gene: TRBJ1-5; CDR3 DNA: TGTGCCAGCAGTTACTCGAGTGCGGCTAATCAGCCCCAGCATTTT; CDR3 protein: CASSYSSAANQPQHF
clone size: many; D gene: .; V gene: TRBV5-1; J gene: TRBJ1-1; CDR3 DNA: TGCGCCAGCAGCCAACAGAACTTCAACACTGAAGCTTTCTTT; CDR3 protein: CASSQQNFNTEAFF
clone size: many; D gene: TRBD2; V gene: TRBV5-1; J gene: TRBJ2-1; CDR3 DNA: TGCGCCAGCCAGCGGGGGGGGGACAATGAGCAGTTCTTC; CDR3 protein: CASQRGGDNEQFF
clone size: few; D gene: TRBD2; V gene: TRBV20-1; J gene: TRBJ2-3; CDR3 DNA: TGCAGTGCTAGAGATAGGACTAGCGTTCCAGATACGCAGTATTTT; CDR3 protein: CSARDRTSVPDTQYF
clone size: many; D gene: .; V gene: TRBV5-1; J gene: TRBJ2-3; CDR3 DNA: TGCGCCAGCAGCTTGGTACCCACTAGCACAGATACGCAGTATTTT; CDR3 protein: CASSLVPTSTDTQYF
clone size: many; D gene: .; V gene: TRBV14; J gene: TRBJ2-1; CDR3 DNA: TGTGCCAGCACCCGGCGGGACCTTGCACCGGGAGCCCGGGTTTTCTACAATGAGCAGTTCTTC; CDR3 protein: CASTRRDLAPGARVFYNEQFF
clone size: many; D gene: TRBD2; V gene: TRBV7-3; J gene: TRBJ2-5; CDR3 DNA: TGTGCTCCGTCCTCCCGCGGGGGGGCCGCAGAGACCCAGTACTTC; CDR3 protein: CAPSSRGGAAETQYF
clone size: many; D gene: .; V gene: TRBV5-5; J gene: TRBJ1-6; CDR3 DNA: TGTGCCAGCAGCTTGGGAGGGACCGCGTCACCCCTCCACTTT; CDR3 protein: CASSLGGTASPLHF
clone size: many; D gene: .; V gene: TRBV7-8; J gene: TRBJ2-7; CDR3 DNA: TGTGCCAGCAGCTTAGTTTCCGGCAGAACCTACGAGCAGTACTTC; CDR3 protein: CASSLVSGRTYEQYF
clone size: many; D gene: .; V gene: TRBV5-1; J gene: TRBJ1-2; CDR3 DNA: TGCGCCAGCAGCGCCACCGTTGGACTTGATGGCTACACCTTC; CDR3 protein: CASSATVGLDGYTF
clone size: many; D gene: .; V gene: TRBV4-1; J gene: TRBJ1-5; CDR3 DNA: TGCGCCAGCAGCCAAGAGGGCGGGGGAGATCAGCCCCAGCATTTT; CDR3 protein: CASSQEGGGDQPQHF